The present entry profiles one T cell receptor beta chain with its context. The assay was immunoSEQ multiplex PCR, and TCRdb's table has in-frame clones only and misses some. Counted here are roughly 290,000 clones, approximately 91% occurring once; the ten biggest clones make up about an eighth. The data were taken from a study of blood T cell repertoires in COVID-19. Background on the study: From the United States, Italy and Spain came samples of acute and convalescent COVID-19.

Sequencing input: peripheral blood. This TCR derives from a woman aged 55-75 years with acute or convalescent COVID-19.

The CDR3 DNA is TGCGCCAGCAGCTTACAGGGTAGTCAGTACGAGCAGTACTTC. Protein product: CASSLQGSQYEQYF. V and J are TRBV5-1 and TRBJ2-7; maybe TRBD1 (6 bases). The CDR3 length is 14 residues. Germline values: CDR1 SGHRS, CDR2 YFSETQ. V lost 2 bases, J lost 4 bases, and 13 bases lay in between.